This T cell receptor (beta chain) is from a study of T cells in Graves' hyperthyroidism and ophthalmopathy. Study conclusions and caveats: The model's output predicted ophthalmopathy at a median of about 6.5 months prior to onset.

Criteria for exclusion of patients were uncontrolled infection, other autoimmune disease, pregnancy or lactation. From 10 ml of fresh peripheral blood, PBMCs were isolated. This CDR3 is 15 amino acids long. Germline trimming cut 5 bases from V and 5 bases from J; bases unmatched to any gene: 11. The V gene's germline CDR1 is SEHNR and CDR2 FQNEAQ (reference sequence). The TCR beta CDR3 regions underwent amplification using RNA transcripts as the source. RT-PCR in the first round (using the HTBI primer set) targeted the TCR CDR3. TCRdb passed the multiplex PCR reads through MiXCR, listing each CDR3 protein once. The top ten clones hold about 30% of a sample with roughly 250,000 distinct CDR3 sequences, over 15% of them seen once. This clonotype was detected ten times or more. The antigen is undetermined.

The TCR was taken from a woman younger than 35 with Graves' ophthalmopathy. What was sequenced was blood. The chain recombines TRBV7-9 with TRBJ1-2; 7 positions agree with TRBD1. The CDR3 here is CASSATLTGAYGYTF. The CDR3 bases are TGTGCCAGCAGCGCCACTTTAACAGGGGCATATGGCTACACCTTC.